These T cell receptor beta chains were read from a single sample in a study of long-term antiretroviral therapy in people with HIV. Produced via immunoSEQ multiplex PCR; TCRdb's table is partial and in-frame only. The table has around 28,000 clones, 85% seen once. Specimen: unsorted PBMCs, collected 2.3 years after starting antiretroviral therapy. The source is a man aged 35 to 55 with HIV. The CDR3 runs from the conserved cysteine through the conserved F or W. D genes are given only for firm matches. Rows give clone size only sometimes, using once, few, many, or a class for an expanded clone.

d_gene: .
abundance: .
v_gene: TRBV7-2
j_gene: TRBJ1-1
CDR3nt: TGTGCCAGCAGCACCCGGCCGGCGGGGGGTTGGGGCACTGAAGCTTTCTTT
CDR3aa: CASSTRPAGGWGTEAFF

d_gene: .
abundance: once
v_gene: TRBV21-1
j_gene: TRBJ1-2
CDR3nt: TGTGCCAGCAGCCACGTGTCCCCGAGCCCTAATTTCTATGGCTACACCTTC
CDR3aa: CASSHVSPSPNFYGYTF

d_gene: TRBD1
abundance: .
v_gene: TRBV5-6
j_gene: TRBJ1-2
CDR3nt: TGTGCCAGCAGCTCCGGGACAGACTATGGCTACACCTTC
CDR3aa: CASSSGTDYGYTF

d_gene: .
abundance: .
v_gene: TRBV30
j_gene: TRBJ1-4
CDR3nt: TGTGCCTGGAGTGTACAGGACGCAACTAATGAAAAACTGTTTTTT
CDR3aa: CAWSVQDATNEKLFF

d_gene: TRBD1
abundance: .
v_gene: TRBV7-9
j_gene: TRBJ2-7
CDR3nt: TGTGCCAGCAGCTTAGTTGGACAGGGGCCCTCCTACGAGCAGTACTTC
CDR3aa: CASSLVGQGPSYEQYF

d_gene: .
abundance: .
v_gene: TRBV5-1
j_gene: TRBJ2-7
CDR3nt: TGCGCCAGCAGCTCACGGCTGGGGGAGCAGTACTTC
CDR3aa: CASSSRLGEQYF

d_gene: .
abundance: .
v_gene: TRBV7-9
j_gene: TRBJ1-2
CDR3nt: TGTGCCAGCAGCCCAGATCAGACAGTCAGTGGCTACACCTTC
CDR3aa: CASSPDQTVSGYTF

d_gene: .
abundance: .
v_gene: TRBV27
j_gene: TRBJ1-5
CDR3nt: TGTGCCAGCAGTTTATCCCCGGTTGGTGTCCCGGTTAATCAGCCCCAGCATTTT
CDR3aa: CASSLSPVGVPVNQPQHF

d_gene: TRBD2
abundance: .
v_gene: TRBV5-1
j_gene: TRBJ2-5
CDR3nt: TGCGCCAGCAGCTTCAGCGGGAGAGAGACCCAGTACTTC
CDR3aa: CASSFSGRETQYF

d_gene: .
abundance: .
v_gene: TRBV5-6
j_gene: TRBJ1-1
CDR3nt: TGTGCCAGCAGCTTCGACAGGGAAGCTTTCTTT
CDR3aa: CASSFDREAFF

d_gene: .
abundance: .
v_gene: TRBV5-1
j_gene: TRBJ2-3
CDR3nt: TGCGCCAGCAGCTTGGAAGGGTGGTCGGATACGCAGTATTTT
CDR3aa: CASSLEGWSDTQYF

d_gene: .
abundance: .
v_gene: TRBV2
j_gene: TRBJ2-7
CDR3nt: TGTGCCAGCAGTGAATGGACCGGATACGAGCAGTACTTC
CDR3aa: CASSEWTGYEQYF

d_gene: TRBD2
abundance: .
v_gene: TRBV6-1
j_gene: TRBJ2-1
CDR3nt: TGTGCCAGCAGAAGCGGGGGGGGCAATGAGCAGTTCTTC
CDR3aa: CASRSGGGNEQFF

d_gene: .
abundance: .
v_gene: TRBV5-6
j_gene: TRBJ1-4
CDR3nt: TGTGCCAGCAGCCTAATTGCAACTAATGAAAAACTGTTTTTT
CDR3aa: CASSLIATNEKLFF

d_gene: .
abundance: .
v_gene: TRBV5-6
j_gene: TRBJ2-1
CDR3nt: TGTGCCAGCAGCTTGACGGGGGCGAACTTATACAATGAGCAGTTCTTC
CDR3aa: CASSLTGANLYNEQFF

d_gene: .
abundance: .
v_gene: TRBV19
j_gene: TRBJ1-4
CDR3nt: TGTGCCAGTAGTATAGGTCTGGCGAGGGAGGGAGGTTGGACTAATGAAAAACTGTTTTTT
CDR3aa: CASSIGLAREGGWTNEKLFF

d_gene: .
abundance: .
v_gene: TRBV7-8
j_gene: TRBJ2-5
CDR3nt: TGTGCCAGCAGCCCGTCTAGGGGACCGGCACAAGAGACCCAGTACTTC
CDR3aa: CASSPSRGPAQETQYF

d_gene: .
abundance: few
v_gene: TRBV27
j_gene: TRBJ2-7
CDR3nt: TGTGCCAGCAGTTTCGACGGCTACGAGCAGTACTTC
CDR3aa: CASSFDGYEQYF

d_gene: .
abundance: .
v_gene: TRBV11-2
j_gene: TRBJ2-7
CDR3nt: TGTGCCAGCAGCCACCCGGGTTCTGCCTACGAGCAGTACTTC
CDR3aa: CASSHPGSAYEQYF

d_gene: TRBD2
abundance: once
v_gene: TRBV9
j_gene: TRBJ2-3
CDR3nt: TGTGCCAGCAGCTCTAGCGGGAGCAGCACAGATACGCAGTATTTT
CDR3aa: CASSSSGSSTDTQYF

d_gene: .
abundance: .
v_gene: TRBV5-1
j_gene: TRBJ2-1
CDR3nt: TGCGCCAGCAGCTTGATCGGGGGATACAATGAGCAGTTCTTC
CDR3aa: CASSLIGGYNEQFF

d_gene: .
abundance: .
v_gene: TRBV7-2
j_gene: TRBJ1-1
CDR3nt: TGTGCCAGCAGCTTATACAGGGACGGGACTGAAGCTTTCTTT
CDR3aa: CASSLYRDGTEAFF

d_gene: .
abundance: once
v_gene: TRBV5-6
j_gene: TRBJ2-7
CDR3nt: TGTGCCAGCAGCCTGGACCCGTCCTCCTACGAGCAGTACTTC
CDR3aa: CASSLDPSSYEQYF

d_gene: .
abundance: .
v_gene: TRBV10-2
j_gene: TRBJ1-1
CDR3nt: TGCGCCAGCAGGGACAAGAGGCTGCTCGCTGAAGCTTTCTTT
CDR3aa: CASRDKRLLAEAFF

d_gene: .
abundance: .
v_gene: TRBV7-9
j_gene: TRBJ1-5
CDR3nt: TGTGCCAGCAGCTTAGAACAGGGTCAGCCCCAGCATTTT
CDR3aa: CASSLEQGQPQHF

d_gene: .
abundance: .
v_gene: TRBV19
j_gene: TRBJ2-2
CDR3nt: TGTGCCAGTAGTTACCCTCGTGGACCGAGTAAGAACACCGGGGAGCTGTTTTTT
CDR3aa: CASSYPRGPSKNTGELFF

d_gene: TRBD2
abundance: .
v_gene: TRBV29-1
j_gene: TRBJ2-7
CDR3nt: TGCAGCGTTGAAGGCGTAGCGGGAGTTCCCGAGCAGTACTTC
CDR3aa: CSVEGVAGVPEQYF

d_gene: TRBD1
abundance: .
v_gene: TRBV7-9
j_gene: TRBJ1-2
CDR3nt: TGTGCCAGCAGCTTAGGGGACAGGGCTTATGGCTACACCTTC
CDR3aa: CASSLGDRAYGYTF

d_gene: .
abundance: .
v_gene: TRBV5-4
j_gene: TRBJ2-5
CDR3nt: TGTGCCAGCAGCTGGGACGGCCAAGAGACCCAGTACTTC
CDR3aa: CASSWDGQETQYF

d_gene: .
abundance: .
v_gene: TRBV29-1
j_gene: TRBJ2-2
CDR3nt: TGCAGCGTTGGCAGGGAAAACACCGGGGAGCTGTTTTTT
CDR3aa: CSVGRENTGELFF

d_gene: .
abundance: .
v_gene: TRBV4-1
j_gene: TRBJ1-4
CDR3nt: TGCGCCAGCAGCCAAGAATTCCGTAATGAAAAACTGTTTTTT
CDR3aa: CASSQEFRNEKLFF

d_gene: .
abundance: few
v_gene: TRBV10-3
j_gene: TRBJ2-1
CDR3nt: TGTGCCATCAGTGGACACAATGAGCAGTTCTTC
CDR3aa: CAISGHNEQFF

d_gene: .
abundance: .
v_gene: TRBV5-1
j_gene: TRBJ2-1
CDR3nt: TGCGCCAGCAGCCCCGGGACAGAGCAGTTCTTC
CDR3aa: CASSPGTEQFF

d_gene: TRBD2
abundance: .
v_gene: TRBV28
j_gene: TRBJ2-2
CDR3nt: TGTGCCGCTAGGGAGGGGAACGGGGAGCTGTTTTTT
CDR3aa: CAAREGNGELFF

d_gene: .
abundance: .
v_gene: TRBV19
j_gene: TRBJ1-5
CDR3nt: TGTGCCAGTACCGACGGTGAAGGGCCCCAGCATTTT
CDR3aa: CASTDGEGPQHF

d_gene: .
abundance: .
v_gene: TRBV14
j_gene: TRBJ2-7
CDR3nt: TGTGCCAGCAGCCAAGGTCTTCTGCAGTACTTC
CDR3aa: CASSQGLLQYF

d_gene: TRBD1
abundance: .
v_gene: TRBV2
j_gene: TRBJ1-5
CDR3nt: TGTGCCAGCAGTCCCAGACAGGGAGGCAATCAGCCCCAGCATTTT
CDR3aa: CASSPRQGGNQPQHF

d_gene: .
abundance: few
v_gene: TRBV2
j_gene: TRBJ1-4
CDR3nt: TGTGCCAGCAGTCTACAGGGAGAAGGAGAAAAACTGTTTTTT
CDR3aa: CASSLQGEGEKLFF

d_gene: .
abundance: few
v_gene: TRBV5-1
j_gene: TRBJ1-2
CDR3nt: TGCGCCAGCAGCTTGGAACTTGGTCTTCATCGCACCTATGGCTACACCTTC
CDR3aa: CASSLELGLHRTYGYTF

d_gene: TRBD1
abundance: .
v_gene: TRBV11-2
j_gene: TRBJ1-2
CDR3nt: TGTGCCAGCAGCCCCGGGACAGGGGGTACTAACTATGGCTACACCTTC
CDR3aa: CASSPGTGGTNYGYTF

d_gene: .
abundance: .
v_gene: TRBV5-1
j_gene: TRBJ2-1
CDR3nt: TGCGCCAGCAACGGGGGTGGGTCCTACAATGAGCAGTTCTTC
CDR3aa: CASNGGGSYNEQFF

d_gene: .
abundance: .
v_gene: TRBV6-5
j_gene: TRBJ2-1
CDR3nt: TGTGCCAGCAGTTACTCGGGGGGTGAGCAGTTCTTC
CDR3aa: CASSYSGGEQFF

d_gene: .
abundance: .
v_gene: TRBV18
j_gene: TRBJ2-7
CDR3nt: TGTGCCAGCTCACCAAGTAACAGCTACGAGCAGTACTTC
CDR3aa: CASSPSNSYEQYF

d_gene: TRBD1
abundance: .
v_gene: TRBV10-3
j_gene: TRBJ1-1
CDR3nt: TGTGCTACTGGACAGGTCAGAACTGAAGCTTTCTTT
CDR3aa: CATGQVRTEAFF

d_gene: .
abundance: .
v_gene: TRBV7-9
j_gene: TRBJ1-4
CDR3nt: TGTGCCAGCAGCTTCGGGACGCGAAATGAAAAACTGTTTTTT
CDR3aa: CASSFGTRNEKLFF

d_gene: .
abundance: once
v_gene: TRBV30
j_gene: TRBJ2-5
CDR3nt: TGTGCCTGGACCCTCGGACAGCAAGAGACCCAGTACTTC
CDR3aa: CAWTLGQQETQYF

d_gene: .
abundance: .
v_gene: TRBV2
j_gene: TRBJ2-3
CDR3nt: TGTGCCAGCAGTCCGATAGATGACCCCACAGATACGCAGTATTTT
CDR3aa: CASSPIDDPTDTQYF